The TCR beta chain described here comes from a study of blood T cells in healthy people across ages. Overall study context: With template switching, about one barcoded beta molecule was captured per two T cells. Findings and caveats of the study: Expanded clonotype shifts may have been confounded, as the donors had an unknown CMV status.

This CDR3 region has 14 residues. Germline V gene lookup returns CDR1 DFQATT and CDR2 SNEGSKA (reference sequence). Regarding this clonotype: Antigen: not known.

The use of a sample-barcoded 5' primer and a J-beta primer mix characterized a second PCR of roughly 6 to 11 cycles. TCRdb re-analysed the 5' RACE reads in MiXCR, keeping a single row per CDR3 protein. The data hold about 2 million distinct CDR3 sequences, with 40% to 55% observed a single time. The sequenced sample was blood. This chain links TRBV20-1 with TRBJ2-4; perhaps TRBD1 as D (5 bases). Gene TRBJ2-7 matches the end of the DNA better, so the J call may be wrong. The sequence derives from a woman in her thirties or forties in good health. CDR3 sequence reads: CSARDLGRVDEQYF. The CDR3 nucleotides read TGCAGTGCTAGAGATCTTGGCAGGGTAGACGAGCAGTACTTC.